The rows below give T cell receptor beta chains drawn from one sample of a study of blood T cell repertoires in COVID-19. Sequencing was performed with immunoSEQ multiplex PCR; in TCRdb, only in-frame clones are kept and a portion is missing. The data show 120,000 to 150,000 clones, 82% seen once. The specimen sequenced was peripheral blood. All receptors derive from an elderly woman with acute or convalescent COVID-19. Both conserved end residues are part of each CDR3. The order of the fields is V gene, clone size, D gene, J gene, CDR3 protein, CDR3 DNA. The D gene is left open where the match is weak. Not every row has a clone size; where given, it reads once, few, many or a size class.

>TRBV28|medium-sized|TRBD1|TRBJ1-2
CASSPGGAGNYGYTF
TGTGCCAGCAGTCCAGGGGGCGCGGGTAACTATGGCTACACCTTC
>TRBV11-3|NA|NA|TRBJ2-3
CASSPNRGFGGTDTQYF
TGTGCCAGCAGCCCTAATCGGGGGTTCGGGGGCACAGATACGCAGTATTTT
>TRBV7-2|NA|TRBD2|TRBJ2-5
CASSLARLAGGQETQYF
TGTGCCAGCAGCTTAGCCAGACTAGCGGGAGGCCAAGAGACCCAGTACTTC
>TRBV27|NA|TRBD1|TRBJ1-2
CASASIWDRVNYGYTF
TGTGCCAGCGCGTCCATTTGGGACAGGGTTAACTATGGCTACACCTTC
>TRBV5-1|NA|NA|TRBJ1-1
CASSPGGMTDTEAFF
TGCGCCAGCAGCCCCGGTGGGATGACAGACACTGAAGCTTTCTTT
>TRBV4-1|NA|TRBD2|TRBJ2-7
CASSQEDRLANNYEQYF
TGCGCCAGCAGCCAAGAAGATCGACTAGCGAACAATTACGAGCAGTACTTC
>TRBV16|NA|NA|TRBJ1-3
CASSRLTGSSGNTIYF
TGTGCCAGCAGCCGACTTACAGGGAGCTCTGGAAACACCATATATTTT
>TRBV7-8|NA|TRBD1|TRBJ2-5
CASSLATGGRETQYF
TGTGCCAGCAGCTTGGCGACAGGGGGGCGAGAGACCCAGTACTTC
>TRBV6-4|NA|TRBD1|TRBJ2-7
CASRGAGQGSAYEQYF
TGTGCCAGCAGAGGAGCCGGACAGGGAAGTGCCTACGAGCAGTACTTC
>TRBV5-1|NA|TRBD2|TRBJ2-5
CASGLWTSETTQYF
TGCGCCAGCGGGCTGTGGACTAGCGAAACGACCCAGTACTTC
>TRBV6-6|NA|NA|TRBJ2-5
CASSYSKLQETQYF
TGTGCCAGCAGTTACTCGAAGCTCCAAGAGACCCAGTACTTC
>TRBV7-6|NA|NA|TRBJ2-1
CASSLRMHPLNEQFF
TGTGCCAGCAGCTTGCGGATGCATCCCCTAAATGAGCAGTTCTTC
>TRBV2|NA|NA|TRBJ1-6
CASSESGGYNSPLHF
TGTGCCAGCAGTGAATCGGGGGGCTATAATTCACCCCTCCACTTT
>TRBV2|NA|NA|TRBJ2-7
CASSQEQSYEQYF
TGTGCCAGCAGCCAGGAACAATCCTACGAGCAGTACTTC
>TRBV15|NA|TRBD1|TRBJ1-2
CATSRFRGYGYTF
TGTGCCACCAGCAGATTCAGGGGGTATGGCTACACCTTC
>TRBV27|NA|NA|TRBJ1-2
CASSLNSGGIGYTF
TGTGCCAGCAGTTTAAACAGCGGCGGGATTGGCTACACCTTC
>TRBV5-1|NA|NA|TRBJ1-3
CASSLAGRGNTIYF
TGCGCCAGCAGCTTGGCTGGGAGAGGAAACACCATATATTTT
>TRBV12-3/TRBV12-4|NA|NA|TRBJ1-2
CASSLEADYGYTF
TGTGCCAGCAGTTTGGAGGCGGACTATGGCTACACCTTC
>TRBV11-2|NA|NA|TRBJ1-2
CASSSIRGNYGYTF
TGTGCCAGCAGCTCTATCAGGGGTAACTATGGCTACACCTTC
>TRBV18|NA|TRBD1|TRBJ2-7
CASSPGDRVFSYEQYF
TGTGCCAGCTCACCAGGGGACAGGGTCTTCTCCTACGAGCAGTACTTC
>TRBV7-7|NA|TRBD2|TRBJ2-3
CASSFQPPGLAGGRDTQYF
TGTGCCAGCAGCTTTCAACCCCCGGGACTAGCGGGAGGAAGGGATACGCAGTATTTT
>TRBV5-1|NA|TRBD1|TRBJ1-2
CASSPGQGENYGYTF
TGCGCCAGCAGCCCTGGACAGGGGGAGAACTATGGCTACACCTTC
>TRBV30|many|TRBD2|TRBJ2-1
CAWRGLAGVEEQFF
TGTGCCTGGAGGGGACTAGCGGGAGTAGAGGAGCAGTTCTTC
>TRBV5-4|NA|NA|TRBJ2-3
CASSLATGLLSLVDTQYF
TGTGCCAGCAGCCTCGCGACAGGTTTACTCAGTCTAGTGGATACGCAGTATTTT
>TRBV6-6|NA|NA|TRBJ2-5
CASSYGRVGQETQYF
TGTGCCAGCAGTTATGGCAGGGTGGGCCAAGAGACCCAGTACTTC
>TRBV6-5|NA|NA|TRBJ2-5
CASTRGPQETQYF
TGTGCCAGCACTAGGGGCCCCCAAGAGACCCAGTACTTC
>TRBV20-1|NA|NA|TRBJ1-1
CSARFGREAFF
TGCAGTGCTAGATTTGGGAGGGAAGCTTTCTTT
>TRBV6-5|NA|NA|TRBJ1-5
CASASGVRSNQPQHF
TGTGCCAGCGCTTCAGGGGTGAGAAGCAATCAGCCCCAGCATTTT
>TRBV30|NA|NA|TRBJ2-3
CAWSRDLHISDTQYF
TGTGCCTGGAGTCGGGACTTGCACATCTCAGATACGCAGTATTTT
>TRBV12-3/TRBV12-4|NA|NA|TRBJ2-1
CASSFFSYNEQFF
TGTGCCAGCAGTTTTTTTAGTTACAATGAGCAGTTCTTC
>TRBV10-3|NA|TRBD2|TRBJ2-3
CAISAASGRARVGTDTQYF
TGTGCCATCAGTGCGGCTAGCGGGAGGGCCCGGGTGGGCACAGATACGCAGTATTTT